The present T cell receptor beta chain was sequenced within a study of T-cell reconstitution after alpha-beta-depleted transplantation in children. Study-wide points: At the one-year point after transplant, T-cell counts and TCRbeta diversity were found to come mostly from T cells that had been newly produced. As was reported, about two months after transplant, alpha-beta T cells came from several hundred expanded graft clones. Several patients had high TCRbeta diversity at day 60; it came from surviving recipient T cells and thymic progenitors.

A note on this clonotype: Its antigen is unidentified.

Researchers prepared the TCRbeta library using unique molecular identifiers, the study reports. A single record per CDR3 protein comes from TCRdb applying MiXCR to the PCR reads. The sample has 610,000 or so distinct CDR3 sequences; 25% to 30% are singletons. After removal of 1 base from V and 8 bases from J, the junction contained 5 bases not matched to a gene. Germline V gene lookup returns CDR1 DFQATT and CDR2 SNEGSKA (reference sequence). This CDR3 has 14 amino acids. This clonotype was sampled from a boy under two years old with Wiskott-Aldrich syndrome, due to receive a stem cell transplant. Sequencing was performed on PBMCs, taken before TCRalphabeta/CD19-depleted stem cell transplant. V and J are TRBV20-1 and TRBJ2-1, with 10 bases matching TRBD1. The CDR3 spells CSARGTGGLDEQFF. Here the CDR3 DNA reads TGCAGTGCTAGAGGGACAGGGGGATTGGATGAGCAGTTCTTC.